Below are 10 T cell receptor beta chains sequenced from a single sample in a study of STAT5B mutations in CD4+ large granular lymphocyte leukemia. The assay was immunoSEQ multiplex PCR, and TCRdb's table has in-frame clones only and misses some. Among under 50,000 clones listed, approximately 83% were seen once. Source material: CD4+ T cells from blood buffy coats. All receptors derive from a human donor in good health.

The J gene is TRBJ2-3, the V gene TRBV5-6; the D is unclear. Trimming cost V 4 bases and J 4 bases, with 13 bases left between them. This CDR3 contains 14 residues. Germline V gene sequence: CDR1 SGHDT, CDR2 YYEEEE. CDR3 sequence: CASSRSPGADTQYF. The CDR3 DNA reads as TGTGCCAGCAGCCGCAGCCCTGGGGCAGATACGCAGTATTTT.

The chain combines TRBV2 with TRBJ1-5; D may be TRBD1 (6 bases). Germline assignment: CDR1 SNHLY and CDR2 FYNNEI. This CDR3 comprises 11 residues. Trimming pared 9 bases from V and 4 bases from J, leaving 7 bases between. CDR3 sequence reads: CASTGNQPQHF. DNA of the CDR3: TGTGCCAGTACAGGGAATCAGCCCCAGCATTTT.

The rearrangement links TRBV6-1 to TRBJ2-3; no reliable D call. The CDR3 consists of 12 residues. The V and J ends lost 4 bases and 2 bases respectively, with 4 bases between them. Germline CDR1 and CDR2: MNHNS and SASEGT. CDR3 nucleotides: TGTGCCAGCAGTGCCCTCACAGATACGCAGTATTTT. Residues: CASSALTDTQYF.

V usage is TRBV6-6 and J usage is TRBJ1-3; 7 bases agree with TRBD1. This CDR3 contains 15 residues. The V and J ends lost 2 bases and 2 bases, in that order; junction bases with no gene match: 3. Germline assignment: CDR1 MNHNY and CDR2 SVGAGI (reference sequence). The DNA for the CDR3 is TGTGCCAGCAGTTACAGGGGGCTGGCTGGAAACACCATATATTTT. Translation gives CASSYRGLAGNTIYF.

CDR3 bases: TGTGCCAGCAGCAAAGCAGACATATCGAATCGCCTTTCACCCCTCCACTTT. Translating it yields CASSKADISNRLSPLHF. The chain carries TRBV21-1 and TRBJ1-6; the table's D call, TRBD1, has no DNA check behind it. TRBV21-1 is an annotated pseudogene. This CDR3 spans 17 amino acids.

The CDR3 sequence: CASSKLWSGSNTGELFF. CDR3 nucleotides: TGTGCCAGCAGCAAATTGTGGAGCGGGAGTAATACCGGGGAGCTGTTTTTT. V and J are TRBV21-1 and TRBJ2-2; the table's TRBD2 call for D was not verified on the DNA. TRBV21-1 is a recognized pseudogene. The CDR3 is 17 amino acids.

The gene calls are TRBV18 and TRBJ1-3; D remains ambiguous. The CDR3 loop spans 16 amino acids. Trimming shortened V by 1 base and J by 2 bases, and 12 bases separated the two germline ends. Germline lookup yields CDR1 KGHSH and CDR2 LQKENI. CDR3 protein: CASSPRSKDPGNTIYF. The CDR3 DNA follows: TGTGCCAGCTCACCACGGAGCAAGGATCCTGGAAACACCATATATTTT.

The gene calls are TRBV10-3 and TRBJ2-1, with D possibly TRBD2 on 6 matching bases. The CDR3 contains 15 residues. Trimming pared 4 bases from V and 4 bases from J, leaving 14 bases between. The germline CDR1 and CDR2 sequences are ENHRY and SYGVKD. The CDR3 is CAISGAGSTYNEQFF. In DNA form, the CDR3 reads TGTGCCATCAGTGGCGCGGGGTCGACATACAATGAGCAGTTCTTC.

The V call is TRBV27, the J call TRBJ2-7; D is tentatively TRBD1 or TRBD2 (5 bases each). CDR1 MNHEY and CDR2 SMNVEV come from the germline V gene (reference sequence). V lost 1 base, J lost 4 bases, and 11 bases lay in between. This CDR3 region has 14 residues. Here the CDR3 reads CASSLYGGSYEQYF. DNA for the CDR3: TGTGCCAGCAGTTTATATGGGGGTTCGTACGAGCAGTACTTC.

The genes are TRBV6-5 and TRBJ2-2; 9 bases map to TRBD2. CDR3 length: 15 residues. The V and J ends lost 3 bases and 4 bases, in that order; junction bases with no gene match: 3. Germline loops: CDR1 MNHEY, CDR2 SVGAGI. CDR3 nucleotides: TGTGCCAGCAGTTATGCGGGGGGGTCCACCGGGGAGCTGTTTTTT. Translating it yields CASSYAGGSTGELFF.